What follows is one TCR beta chain and its context. Its specificity is not known. This sample is drawn from a study of T cells in Graves' hyperthyroidism and ophthalmopathy. Study-level findings and limits: A model of 13 V-J features distinguished ophthalmopathy from stable hyperthyroidism.

Per the germline V gene, CDR1 is ENHRY and CDR2 is SYGVKD. Trimming cost V 8 bases and J 4 bases; bases outside gene matches: 16. This CDR3 region has 18 residues. TCR beta CDR3 sequences were amplified from RNA transcripts. During a first-round RT-PCR of the TCR CDR3, the HTBI primer set was used. From the multiplex PCR reads, TCRdb called clonotypes with MiXCR, one entry per CDR3 protein. The table shows a few hundred thousand distinct CDR3 sequences, with 15% to 18% occurring only once. Reasons for excluding patients were uncontrolled infection, other autoimmune disease, pregnancy or lactation. Using roughly 9.4 ml of fresh peripheral blood, PBMCs were prepared.

Input material: blood. This clonotype was obtained from a woman aged 25 to 39 with Graves' hyperthyroidism. V gene TRBV10-3 combines with J gene TRBJ2-1; 11 nucleotides agree with TRBD2. The CDR3 protein is CAIGRLAGHDALYNEQFF. The CDR3 DNA reads as TGTGCCATCGGAAGACTAGCGGGACACGACGCCCTATACAATGAGCAGTTCTTC.